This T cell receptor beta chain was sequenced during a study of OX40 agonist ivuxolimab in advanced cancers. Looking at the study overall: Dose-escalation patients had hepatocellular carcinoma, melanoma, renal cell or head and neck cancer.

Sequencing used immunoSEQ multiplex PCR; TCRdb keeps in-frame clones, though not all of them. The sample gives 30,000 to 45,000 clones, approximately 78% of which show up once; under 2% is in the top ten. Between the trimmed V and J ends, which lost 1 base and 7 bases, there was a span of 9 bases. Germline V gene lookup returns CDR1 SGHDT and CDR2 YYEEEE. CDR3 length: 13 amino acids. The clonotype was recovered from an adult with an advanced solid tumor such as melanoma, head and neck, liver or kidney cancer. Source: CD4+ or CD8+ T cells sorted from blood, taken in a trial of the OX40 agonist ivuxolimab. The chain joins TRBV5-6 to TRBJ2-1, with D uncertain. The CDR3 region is CASSLYTENEQFF. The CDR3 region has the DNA TGTGCCAGCAGCTTGTATACTGAAAATGAGCAGTTCTTC. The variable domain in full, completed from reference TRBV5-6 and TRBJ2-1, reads DAGVTQSPTHLIKTRGQQVTLRCSPKSGHDTVSWYQQALGQGPQFIFQYYEEEERQRGNFPDRFSGHQFPNYSSELNVNALLLGDSALYLCASSLYTENEQFFGPGTRLTVL.